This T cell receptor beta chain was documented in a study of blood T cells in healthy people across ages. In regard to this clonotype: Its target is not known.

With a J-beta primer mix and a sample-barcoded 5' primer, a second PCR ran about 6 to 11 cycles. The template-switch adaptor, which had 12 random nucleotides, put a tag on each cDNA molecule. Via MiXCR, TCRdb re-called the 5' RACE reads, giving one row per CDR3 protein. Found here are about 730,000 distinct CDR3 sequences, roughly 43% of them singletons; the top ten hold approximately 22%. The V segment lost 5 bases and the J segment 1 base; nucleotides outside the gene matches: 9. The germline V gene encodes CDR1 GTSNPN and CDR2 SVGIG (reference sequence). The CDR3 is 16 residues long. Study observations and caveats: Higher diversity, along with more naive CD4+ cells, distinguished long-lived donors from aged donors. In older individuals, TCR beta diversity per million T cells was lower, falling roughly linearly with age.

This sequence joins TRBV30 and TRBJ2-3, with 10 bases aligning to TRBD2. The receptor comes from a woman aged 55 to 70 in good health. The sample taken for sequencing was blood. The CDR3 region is CAWSTVAGGRTDTQYF. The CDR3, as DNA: TGTGCCTGGTCCACCGTAGCGGGGGGACGCACAGATACGCAGTATTTT. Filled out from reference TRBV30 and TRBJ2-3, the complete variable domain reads SQTIHQWPATLVQPVGSPLSLECTVEGTSNPNLYWYRQAAGRGLQLLFYSVGIGQISSEVPQNLSASRPQDRQFILSSKKLLLSDSGFYLCAWSTVAGGRTDTQYFGPGTRLTVL.